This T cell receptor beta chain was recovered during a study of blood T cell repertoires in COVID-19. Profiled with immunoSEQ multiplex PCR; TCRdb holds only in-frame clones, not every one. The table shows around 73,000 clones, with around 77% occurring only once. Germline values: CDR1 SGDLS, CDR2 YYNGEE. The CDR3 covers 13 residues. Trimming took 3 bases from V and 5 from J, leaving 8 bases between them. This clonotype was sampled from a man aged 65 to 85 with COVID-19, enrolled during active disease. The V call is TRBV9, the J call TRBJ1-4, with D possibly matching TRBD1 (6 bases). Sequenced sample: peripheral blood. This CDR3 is CASSAGTNEKLFF. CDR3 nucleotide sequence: TGTGCCAGCAGCGCTGGGACAAATGAAAAACTGTTTTTT.